This TCR beta chain was observed in a study of blood T cell repertoires in COVID-19. Across the study: Nucleic acid was either cDNA or gDNA, and it came from T cells, B-cell-depleted T cells, or PBMCs.

Living in 25 or so US areas, the participants were between roughly 18 and 90 years of age. In assigning cohorts, the study relied on participant-reported clinical history. In Cohort 3, a recovered donor had either two negative PCRs, clearance, or symptom resolution. V gave up 1 base and J gave up 8 bases, with 12 bases separating them. The CDR3 has 14 residues. CDR1 is SGHAT and CDR2 is FQNNGV in the germline V gene. The method was immunoSEQ multiplex PCR; TCRdb's version includes in-frame clones alone and lacks a portion of them. There are about 300,000 clones in the sample; around 85% occur only once, and 2% to 3% lies in the top ten.

Source material: PBMCs or T cells enriched from blood (not recorded which). The chain joins TRBV11-2 to TRBJ2-4; the D gene is possibly TRBD1 (6 bases). The clonotype comes from a woman aged 50 to 60 who had recovered from COVID-19. The CDR3 reads CASSLAGVVDIQYF. CDR3 sequence (DNA): TGTGCCAGCAGCTTAGCAGGGGTGGTGGACATTCAGTACTTC.